One and the same sample provided the 4 T cell receptor beta chains below, sequenced in a study of blood T cell repertoires in COVID-19. Libraries were prepared by immunoSEQ multiplex PCR; TCRdb keeps only in-frame clonotypes and omits some of them. The sample records around 130,000 clones, roughly four fifths being singletons. Specimen: PBMCs or T cells enriched from blood (not recorded which). Receptors were obtained from a woman between 18 and 30 years old who had been exposed to COVID-19.

The gene calls are TRBV5-1 and TRBJ2-5; the match to TRBD1 covers 11 bases. J lost 2 bases, V lost 7 bases, and 10 bases had no gene match. The CDR3 has 16 residues. Germline V lookup: CDR1 SGHRS, CDR2 YFSETQ. This CDR3 reads CASADGQGARQETQYF. Written as DNA, the CDR3 is TGCGCCAGCGCGGACGGACAGGGGGCGCGGCAAGAGACCCAGTACTTC.

The rearrangement joins TRBV2 to TRBJ2-5; D perhaps matches TRBD2 (5 bases). The CDR3 length is 12 residues. Germline lookup yields CDR1 SNHLY and CDR2 FYNNEI. The V and J ends lost 8 bases and 9 bases respectively, with 16 bases between them. CDR3 sequence (DNA): TGTGCCAGCGTTGAGGACCCGGGGTCCCAGTACTTC. Amino acids: CASVEDPGSQYF.

The J gene is TRBJ2-6, the V gene TRBV19, with D possibly being TRBD1 (5 bases). The length of the CDR3 is 19 residues. Germline loops: CDR1 LNHDA, CDR2 SQIVND (reference sequence). The germline V and J ends were trimmed by 5 bases and 0 bases, with 20 bases remaining between them. The CDR3 reads CASSQFDSQFLSGANVLTF. Here the CDR3 DNA reads TGTGCCAGTAGTCAGTTCGACAGCCAGTTTCTCTCTGGGGCCAACGTCCTGACTTTC.

The V and J genes are TRBV10-3 and TRBJ2-2; D perhaps matches TRBD1 (5 bases). CDR3 length: 14 amino acids. Germline loops: CDR1 ENHRY, CDR2 SYGVKD. V lost 10 bases and J 5 bases, leaving 17 bases between the germline ends. CDR3 amino acids: CATSHRTETGELFF. For the CDR3, the DNA is TGTGCCACCAGCCACAGGACGGAGACCGGGGAGCTGTTTTTT.